Included here is one TCR beta chain sequence, with context. These data belong to a study of tumor-infiltrating lymphocytes in primary liver carcinoma. Study at large: Samples yielded about 3.65 to 7.5 million productive TCRbeta reads, similar across tissue types.

The CDR3 sequence is 14 residues long. V dropped 2 bases and J dropped 9; count of bases not matched to a gene: 4. Looked up from germline, CDR1 is SGHNT and CDR2 is YENEEA. Starting material for RNA and DNA co-extraction consisted of about 20-30 mg of unsorted bulk tissue. With a constant-region primer, TCR beta cDNA was made from approximately 510 ng of total RNA. Generation of the TCR beta libraries relied on three nested multiplex PCR rounds using slightly modified ARM-PCR. The first two PCR rounds, nine to ten cycles each, used TRBV1-TRBV30 forward primers and a C-beta reverse primer. TCRdb re-derived calls from the multiplex PCR reads in MiXCR, one entry per CDR3 protein. The data show about 78,000 distinct CDR3 sequences, over 70% seen once.

The sample was liver tumor tissue from sampling region 4. Specified subset: tumor region T4, right-lateral pole. The receptor comes from a woman between 55 and 75 years old with primary liver carcinoma and hepatitis B virus infection. The rearrangement uses TRBV11-3 and TRBJ2-1; 10 bases fit TRBD2. CDR3 region: CASSLTSGKPEQFF. The CDR3 DNA sequence: TGTGCCAGCAGCTTAACTAGCGGGAAGCCTGAGCAGTTCTTC.